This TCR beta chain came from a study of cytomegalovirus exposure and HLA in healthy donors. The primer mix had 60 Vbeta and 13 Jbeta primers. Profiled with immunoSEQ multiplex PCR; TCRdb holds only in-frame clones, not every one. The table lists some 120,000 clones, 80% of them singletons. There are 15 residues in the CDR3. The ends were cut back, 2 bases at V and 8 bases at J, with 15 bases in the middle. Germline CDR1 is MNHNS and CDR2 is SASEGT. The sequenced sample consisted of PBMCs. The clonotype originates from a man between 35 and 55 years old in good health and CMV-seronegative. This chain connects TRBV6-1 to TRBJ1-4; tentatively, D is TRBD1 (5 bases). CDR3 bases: TGTGCCAGCAGTGAATACCTTGGACACAACGAAAAACTGTTTTTT. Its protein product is CASSEYLGHNEKLFF.